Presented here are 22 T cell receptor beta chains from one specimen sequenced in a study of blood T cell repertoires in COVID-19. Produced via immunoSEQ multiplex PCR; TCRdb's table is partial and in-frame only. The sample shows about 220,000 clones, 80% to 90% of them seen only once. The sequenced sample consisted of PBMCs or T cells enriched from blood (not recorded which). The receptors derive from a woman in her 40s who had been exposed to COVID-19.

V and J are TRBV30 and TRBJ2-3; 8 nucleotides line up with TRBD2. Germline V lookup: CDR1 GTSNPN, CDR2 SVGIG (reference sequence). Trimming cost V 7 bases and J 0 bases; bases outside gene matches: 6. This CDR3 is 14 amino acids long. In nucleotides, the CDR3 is TGTGCCTTACAGACTAGCGCAAGCACAGATACGCAGTATTTT. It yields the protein CALQTSASTDTQYF.

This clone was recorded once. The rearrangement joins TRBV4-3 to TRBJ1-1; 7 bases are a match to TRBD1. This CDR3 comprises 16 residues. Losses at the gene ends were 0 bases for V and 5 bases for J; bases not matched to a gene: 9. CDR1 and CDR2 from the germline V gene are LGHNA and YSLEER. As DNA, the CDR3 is TGCGCCAGCAGCCAAGATCACAGGGGCTGGGAGACTGAAGCTTTCTTT. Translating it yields CASSQDHRGWETEAFF.

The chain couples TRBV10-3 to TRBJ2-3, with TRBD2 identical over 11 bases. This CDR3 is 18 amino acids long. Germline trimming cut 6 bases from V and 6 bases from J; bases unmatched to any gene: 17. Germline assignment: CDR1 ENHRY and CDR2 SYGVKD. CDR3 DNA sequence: TGTGCCATCAGCGGCCATTCATTAGCGGGGGGGCCGGGGGATACGCAGTATTTT. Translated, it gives CAISGHSLAGGPGDTQYF.

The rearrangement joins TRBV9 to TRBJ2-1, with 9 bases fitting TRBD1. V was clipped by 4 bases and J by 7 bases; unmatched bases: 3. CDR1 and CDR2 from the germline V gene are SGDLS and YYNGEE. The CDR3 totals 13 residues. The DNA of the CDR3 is TGTGCCAGCAGCCGACAGGGGGGGAATGAGCAGTTCTTC. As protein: CASSRQGGNEQFF.

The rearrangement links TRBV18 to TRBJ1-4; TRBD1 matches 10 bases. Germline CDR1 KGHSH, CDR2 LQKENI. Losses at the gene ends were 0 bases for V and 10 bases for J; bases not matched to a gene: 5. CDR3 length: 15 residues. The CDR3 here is CASSPPSGQGGKLFF. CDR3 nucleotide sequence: TGTGCCAGCTCACCACCGTCTGGACAGGGGGGAAAACTGTTTTTT.

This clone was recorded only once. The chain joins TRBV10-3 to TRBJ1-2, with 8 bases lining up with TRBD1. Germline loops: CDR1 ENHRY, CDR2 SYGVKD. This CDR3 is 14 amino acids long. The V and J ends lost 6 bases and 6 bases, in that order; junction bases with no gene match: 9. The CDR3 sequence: CAISTGGRGDGYTF. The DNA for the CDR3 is TGTGCCATCAGCACAGGGGGTCGTGGTGATGGCTACACCTTC.

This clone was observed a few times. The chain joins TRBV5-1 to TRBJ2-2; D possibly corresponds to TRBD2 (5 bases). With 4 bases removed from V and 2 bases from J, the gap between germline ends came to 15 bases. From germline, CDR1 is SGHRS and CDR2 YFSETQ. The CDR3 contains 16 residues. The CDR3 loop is CASSRGSSGNTGELFF. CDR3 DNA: TGCGCCAGCAGCCGCGGGTCATCCGGAAACACCGGGGAGCTGTTTTTT.

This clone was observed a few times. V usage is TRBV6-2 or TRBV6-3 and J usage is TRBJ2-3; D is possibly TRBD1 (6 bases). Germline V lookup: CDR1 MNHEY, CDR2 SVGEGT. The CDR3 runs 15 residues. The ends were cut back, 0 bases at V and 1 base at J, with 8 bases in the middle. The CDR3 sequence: CASSYSAGGTDTQYF. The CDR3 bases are TGTGCCAGCAGTTACTCGGCAGGGGGCACAGATACGCAGTATTTT.

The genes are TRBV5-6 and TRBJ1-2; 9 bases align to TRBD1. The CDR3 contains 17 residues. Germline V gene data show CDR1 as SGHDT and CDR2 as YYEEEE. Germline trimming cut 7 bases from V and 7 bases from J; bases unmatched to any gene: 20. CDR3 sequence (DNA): TGTGCCAGCGGCCCCTTGGGACAGGGCCACCTTGTTTCTGGCTACACCTTC. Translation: CASGPLGQGHLVSGYTF. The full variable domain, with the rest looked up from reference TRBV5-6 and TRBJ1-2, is DAGVTQSPTHLIKTRGQQVTLRCSPKSGHDTVSWYQQALGQGPQFIFQYYEEEERQRGNFPDRFSGHQFPNYSSELNVNALLLGDSALYLCASGPLGQGHLVSGYTFGSGTRLTVV.

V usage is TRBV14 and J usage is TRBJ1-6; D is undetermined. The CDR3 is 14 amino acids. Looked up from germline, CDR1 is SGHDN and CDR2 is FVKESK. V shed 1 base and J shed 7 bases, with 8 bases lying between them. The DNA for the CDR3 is TGTGCCAGCAGCCAAGTGAGCGGAAATTCACCCCTCCACTTT. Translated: CASSQVSGNSPLHF.

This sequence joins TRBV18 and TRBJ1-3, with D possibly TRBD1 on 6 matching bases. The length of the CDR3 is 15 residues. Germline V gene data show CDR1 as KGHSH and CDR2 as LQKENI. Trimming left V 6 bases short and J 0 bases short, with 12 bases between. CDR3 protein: CASSSGQLSGNTIYF. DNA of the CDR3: TGTGCCAGCTCGAGTGGACAGCTCTCTGGAAACACCATATATTTT.

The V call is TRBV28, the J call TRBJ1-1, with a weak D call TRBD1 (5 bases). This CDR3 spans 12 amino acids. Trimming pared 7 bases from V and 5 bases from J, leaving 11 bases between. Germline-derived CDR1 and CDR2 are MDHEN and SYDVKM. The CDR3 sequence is CASTFQGTEAFF. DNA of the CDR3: TGTGCCAGCACCTTTCAGGGAACTGAAGCTTTCTTT.

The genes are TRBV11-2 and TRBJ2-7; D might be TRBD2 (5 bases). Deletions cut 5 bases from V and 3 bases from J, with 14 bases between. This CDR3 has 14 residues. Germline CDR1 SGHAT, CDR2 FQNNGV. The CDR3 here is CASSPSRTDYEQYF. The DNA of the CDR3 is TGTGCCAGCAGCCCGTCCCGGACTGACTACGAGCAGTACTTC.

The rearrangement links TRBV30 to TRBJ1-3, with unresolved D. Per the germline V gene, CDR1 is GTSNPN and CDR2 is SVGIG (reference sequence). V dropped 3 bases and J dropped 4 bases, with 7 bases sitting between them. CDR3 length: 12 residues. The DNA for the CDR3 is TGTGCCTGGAGGACTGACGGAAACACCATATATTTT. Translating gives CAWRTDGNTIYF.

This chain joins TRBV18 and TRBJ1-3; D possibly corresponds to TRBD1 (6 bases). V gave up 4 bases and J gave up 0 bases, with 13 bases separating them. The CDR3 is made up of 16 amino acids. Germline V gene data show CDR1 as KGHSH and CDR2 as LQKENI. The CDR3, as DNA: TGTGCCAGCTCACTTGGCCAGGGGAACTCTGGAAACACCATATATTTT. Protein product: CASSLGQGNSGNTIYF.

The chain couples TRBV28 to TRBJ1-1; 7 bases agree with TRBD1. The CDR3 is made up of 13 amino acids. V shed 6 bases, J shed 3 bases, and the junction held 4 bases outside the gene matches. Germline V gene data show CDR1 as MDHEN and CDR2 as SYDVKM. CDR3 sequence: CASSLTGDTEAFF. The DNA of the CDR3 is TGTGCCAGCAGCCTCACAGGGGACACTGAAGCTTTCTTT.

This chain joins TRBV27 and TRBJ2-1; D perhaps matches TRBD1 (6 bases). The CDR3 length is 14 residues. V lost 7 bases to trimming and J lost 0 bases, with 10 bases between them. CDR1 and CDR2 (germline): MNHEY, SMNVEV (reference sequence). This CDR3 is CASKGQSSYNEQFF. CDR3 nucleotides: TGTGCCAGCAAAGGACAGAGCTCCTACAATGAGCAGTTCTTC.

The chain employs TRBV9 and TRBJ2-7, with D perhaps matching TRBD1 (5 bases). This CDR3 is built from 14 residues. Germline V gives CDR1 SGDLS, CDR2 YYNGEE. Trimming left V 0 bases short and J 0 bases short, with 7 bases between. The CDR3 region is CASSVEGASYEQYF. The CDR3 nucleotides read TGTGCCAGCAGCGTAGAAGGGGCCTCCTACGAGCAGTACTTC.

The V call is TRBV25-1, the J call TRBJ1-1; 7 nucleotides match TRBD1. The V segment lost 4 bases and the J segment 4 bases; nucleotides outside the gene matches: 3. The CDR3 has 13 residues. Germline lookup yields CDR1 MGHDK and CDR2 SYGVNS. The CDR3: CASSVSGGTEAFF. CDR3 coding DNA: TGTGCCAGCAGTGTATCAGGGGGCACTGAAGCTTTCTTT.

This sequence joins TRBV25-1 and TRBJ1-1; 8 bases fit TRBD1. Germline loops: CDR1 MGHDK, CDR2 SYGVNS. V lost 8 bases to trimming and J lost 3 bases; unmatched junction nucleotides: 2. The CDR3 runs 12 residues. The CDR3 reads CASGRGHTEAFF. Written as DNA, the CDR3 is TGTGCCAGCGGCAGGGGGCACACTGAAGCTTTCTTT.

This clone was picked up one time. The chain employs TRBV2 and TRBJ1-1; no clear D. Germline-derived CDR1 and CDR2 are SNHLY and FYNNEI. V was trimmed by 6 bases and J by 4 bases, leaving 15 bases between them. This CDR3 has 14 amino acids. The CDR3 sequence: CASRDTGGFTEAFF. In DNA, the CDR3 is TGTGCCAGCAGAGACACCGGAGGTTTCACTGAAGCTTTCTTT. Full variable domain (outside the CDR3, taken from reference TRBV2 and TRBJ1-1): EPEVTQTPSHQVTQMGQEVILRCVPISNHLYFYWYRQILGQKVEFLVSFYNNEISEKSEIFDDQFSVERPDGSNFTLKIRSTKLEDSAMYFCASRDTGGFTEAFFGQGTRLTVV.

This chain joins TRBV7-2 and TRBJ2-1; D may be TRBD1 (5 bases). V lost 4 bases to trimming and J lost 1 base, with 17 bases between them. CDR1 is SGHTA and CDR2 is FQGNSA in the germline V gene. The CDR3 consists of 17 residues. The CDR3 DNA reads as TGTGCCAGCAGCTCAACCTTTCAGGGCTCTTCCTACAATGAGCAGTTCTTC. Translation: CASSSTFQGSSYNEQFF.